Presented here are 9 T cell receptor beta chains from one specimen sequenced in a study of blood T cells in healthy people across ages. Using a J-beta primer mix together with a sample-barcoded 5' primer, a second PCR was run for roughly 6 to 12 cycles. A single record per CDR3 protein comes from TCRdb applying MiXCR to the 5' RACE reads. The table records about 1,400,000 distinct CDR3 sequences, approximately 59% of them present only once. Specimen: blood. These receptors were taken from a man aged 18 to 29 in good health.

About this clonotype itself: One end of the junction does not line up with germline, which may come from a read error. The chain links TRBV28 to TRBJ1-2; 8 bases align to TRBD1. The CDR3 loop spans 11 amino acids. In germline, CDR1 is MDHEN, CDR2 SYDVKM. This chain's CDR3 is CASGLGQGCTF. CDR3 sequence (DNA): TGTGCCAGCGGTTTAGGACAGGGTTGCACCTTC.

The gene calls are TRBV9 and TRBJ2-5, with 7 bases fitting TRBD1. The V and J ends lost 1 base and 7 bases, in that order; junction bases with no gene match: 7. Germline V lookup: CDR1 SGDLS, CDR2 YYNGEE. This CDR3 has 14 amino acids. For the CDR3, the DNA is TGTGCCAGCAGCGTAAGGACAGGCTTCGGGACCCAGTACTTC. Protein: CASSVRTGFGTQYF.

The CDR3 here is CASSQWVGADTQYF. DNA for the CDR3: TGTGCCAGCAGCCAATGGGTAGGGGCAGATACGCAGTATTTT. This chain uses TRBV3-1 with TRBJ2-3; maybe TRBD1 (5 bases). The V and J ends lost 2 bases and 4 bases respectively, with 10 bases between them. The CDR3 spans 14 residues. Per the germline V gene, CDR1 is LGHDT and CDR2 is YNNKEL (reference sequence).

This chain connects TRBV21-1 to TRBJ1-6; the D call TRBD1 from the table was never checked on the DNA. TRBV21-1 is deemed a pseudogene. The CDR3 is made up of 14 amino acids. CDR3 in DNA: TGTGCCAGCAGCAGTGACAGGTCCCATTCACCCCTCCACTTT. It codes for CASSSDRSHSPLHF.

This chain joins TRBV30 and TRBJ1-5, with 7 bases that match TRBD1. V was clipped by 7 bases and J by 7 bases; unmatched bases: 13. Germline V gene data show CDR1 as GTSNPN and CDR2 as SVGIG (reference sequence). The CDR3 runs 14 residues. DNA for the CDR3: TGTGCCTTACAGCGACAGGGAGGAAGACAGCCCCAGCATTTT. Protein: CALQRQGGRQPQHF.

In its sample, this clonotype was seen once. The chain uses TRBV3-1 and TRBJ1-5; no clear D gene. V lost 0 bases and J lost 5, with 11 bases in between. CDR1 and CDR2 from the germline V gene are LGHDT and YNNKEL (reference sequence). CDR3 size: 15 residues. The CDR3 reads CASSQDVDRDQPQHF. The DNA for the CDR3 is TGTGCCAGCAGCCAAGATGTAGACCGAGATCAGCCCCAGCATTTT. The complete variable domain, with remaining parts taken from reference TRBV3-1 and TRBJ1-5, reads DTAVSQTPKYLVTQMGNDKSIKCEQNLGHDTMYWYKQDSKKFLKIMFSYNNKELIINETVPNRFSPKSPDKAHLNLHINSLELGDSAVYFCASSQDVDRDQPQHFGDGTRLSIL.

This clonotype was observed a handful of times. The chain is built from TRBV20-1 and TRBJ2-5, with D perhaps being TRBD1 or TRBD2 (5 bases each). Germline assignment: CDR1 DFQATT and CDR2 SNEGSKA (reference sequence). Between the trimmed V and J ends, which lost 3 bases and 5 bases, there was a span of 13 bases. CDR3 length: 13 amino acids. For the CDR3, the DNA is TGCAGTGCTAGCTGGGACCCGAGGGAGACCCAGTACTTC. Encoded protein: CSASWDPRETQYF.

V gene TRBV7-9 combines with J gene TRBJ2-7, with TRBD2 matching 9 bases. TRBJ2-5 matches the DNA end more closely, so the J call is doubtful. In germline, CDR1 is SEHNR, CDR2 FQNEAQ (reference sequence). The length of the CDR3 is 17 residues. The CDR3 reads CASSLAERAGGRETQYF. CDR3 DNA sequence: TGTGCCAGCAGCTTAGCGGAAAGAGCGGGGGGTAGAGAGACCCAGTACTTC.

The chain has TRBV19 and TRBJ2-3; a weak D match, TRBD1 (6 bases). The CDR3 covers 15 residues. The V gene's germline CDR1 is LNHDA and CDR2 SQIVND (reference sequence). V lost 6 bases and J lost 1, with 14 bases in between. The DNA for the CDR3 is TGTGCCAGTAGGGAAGGGGACATAGGCACAGATACGCAGTATTTT. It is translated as CASREGDIGTDTQYF. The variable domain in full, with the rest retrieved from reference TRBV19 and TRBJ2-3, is DGGITQSPKYLFRKEGQNVTLSCEQNLNHDAMYWYRQDPGQGLRLIYYSQIVNDFQKGDIAEGYSVSREKKESFPLTVTSAQKNPTAFYLCASREGDIGTDTQYFGPGTRLTVL.